The clone carrying this TCR beta chain was counted only a few times. What it binds is unknown. This sample is drawn from a study of cytomegalovirus exposure and HLA in healthy donors. The CDR3 contains 13 residues. The V gene lost 4 bases and the J gene lost 5 bases, with 12 bases spanning the gap. Germline V gene sequence: CDR1 SGHTS, CDR2 YDEGEE. Study findings and constraints: Cytomegalovirus status, reportedly, was diagnosed with high specificity and sensitivity by the classifier.

Donors showed nominal health when sampled, although they likely had unrecorded immune exposures. PCR involved 60 Vbeta and 13 Jbeta primers. Generated by immunoSEQ multiplex PCR, the TCRdb table keeps only in-frame clones and is missing some. The sample carries roughly 160,000 clones, around three quarters recorded once. Input material: PBMCs. This receptor was taken from a woman aged 45-65 years in good health and CMV-seropositive. This chain links TRBV5-8 with TRBJ1-2; D call uncertain. CDR3 region: CASSRDLSYGYTF. DNA for the CDR3: TGTGCCAGCAGCCGGGATCTCTCTTATGGCTACACCTTC.